The 22 T cell receptor beta chains below come from one sample, sequenced in a study of cytomegalovirus exposure and HLA in healthy donors. Sequencing used immunoSEQ multiplex PCR; TCRdb keeps in-frame clones, though not all of them. Of around 190,000 clones listed, approximately 81% are singletons. The material sequenced was PBMCs. The receptors were sampled from a man between 18 and 29 years old in good health and CMV-seropositive.

V is TRBV5-1 and J is TRBJ2-1, with 11 bases matching TRBD1. Per the germline V gene, CDR1 is SGHRS and CDR2 is YFSETQ. The V segment lost 7 bases and the J segment 4 bases; nucleotides outside the gene matches: 7. CDR3 length equals 15 residues. CDR3 sequence reads: CASGGTGGLYNEQFF. The CDR3, as DNA: TGCGCCAGCGGAGGGACAGGGGGTTTATACAATGAGCAGTTCTTC. Full variable domain (missing parts from reference TRBV5-1 and TRBJ2-1): KAGVTQTPRYLIKTRGQQVTLSCSPISGHRSVSWYQQTPGQGLQFLFEYFSETQRNKGNFPGRFSGRQFSNSRSEMNVSTLELGDSALYLCASGGTGGLYNEQFFGPGTRLTVL.

The rearrangement uses TRBV28 and TRBJ2-5, with D possibly matching TRBD2 (5 bases). CDR3 size: 13 residues. Per germline, CDR1 MDHEN and CDR2 SYDVKM. Between the trimmed V and J ends, which lost 6 bases and 9 bases, there was a span of 17 bases. CDR3 region: CASSLDLAMAQYF. In DNA, the CDR3 is TGTGCCAGCAGCCTCGATTTAGCGATGGCCCAGTACTTC.

The gene calls are TRBV5-1 and TRBJ2-7, with 9 bases lining up with TRBD1. The CDR3 is made up of 14 amino acids. Germline assignment: CDR1 SGHRS and CDR2 YFSETQ. With V trimmed by 2 bases and J by 5 bases, 5 bases remained unmatched. The CDR3 DNA reads TGCGCCAGCAGCTTCCGGGACAGGGCTGACGAGCAGTACTTC. Its protein is CASSFRDRADEQYF.

This chain connects TRBV28 to TRBJ1-4, with TRBD1 matching over 9 bases. The CDR3 is made up of 16 amino acids. Germline loops: CDR1 MDHEN, CDR2 SYDVKM. V dropped 7 bases and J dropped 8; count of bases not matched to a gene: 14. Here the CDR3 reads CASTPPSGDRAEKLFF. CDR3 nucleotide sequence: TGTGCCAGCACTCCTCCCTCAGGGGACAGGGCAGAAAAACTGTTTTTT.

The chain uses TRBV28 and TRBJ1-5; TRBD1 is a possible D gene (6 bases). V dropped 7 bases and J dropped 7 bases, with 20 bases sitting between them. From germline, CDR1 is MDHEN and CDR2 SYDVKM. The CDR3 runs 15 residues. CDR3 loop: CASTRTDSLEQPQHF. The CDR3, as DNA: TGTGCCAGCACCCGGACAGATAGCCTTGAACAGCCCCAGCATTTT. The whole variable domain, filled in from reference TRBV28 and TRBJ1-5, reads DVKVTQSSRYLVKRTGEKVFLECVQDMDHENMFWYRQDPGLGLRLIYFSYDVKMKEKGDIPEGYSVSREKKERFSLILESASTNQTSMYLCASTRTDSLEQPQHFGDGTRLSIL.

This clone was seen only a few times. This chain uses TRBV5-1 with TRBJ2-5; D perhaps matches TRBD2 (5 bases). V dropped 1 base and J dropped 2 bases, with 15 bases sitting between them. Germline lookup yields CDR1 SGHRS and CDR2 YFSETQ. This CDR3 spans 16 amino acids. This chain's CDR3 is CASSLSWASNQETQYF. In nucleotides, the CDR3 is TGCGCCAGCAGCTTGAGTTGGGCTAGCAATCAAGAGACCCAGTACTTC.

The gene calls are TRBV6-4 and TRBJ1-2; 10 nucleotides match TRBD1. CDR3 length equals 16 residues. Germline-derived CDR1 and CDR2 are MRHNA and SNTAGT. The J segment lost 1 base and the V segment lost 7 bases, leaving 9 bases of the junction unmatched. DNA of the CDR3: TGTGCCAGCATCCAAGACAGGGGGCGTTATAACTATGGCTACACCTTC. This codes for CASIQDRGRYNYGYTF.

V is TRBV19 and J is TRBJ2-2, with unresolved D. The V end was cut by 6 bases, the J end by 6 bases, with 14 bases between. The CDR3 length is 14 residues. The germline CDR1 and CDR2 sequences are LNHDA and SQIVND (reference sequence). The CDR3 DNA is TGTGCCAGTAGCCGTCTAGGTTCCTCCGGGGAGCTGTTTTTT. Protein sequence: CASSRLGSSGELFF.

V is TRBV5-1 and J is TRBJ2-1; 9 nucleotides line up with TRBD2. Trimming at V came to 0 bases and at J to 4 bases, leaving 5 bases not matched to a gene. This CDR3 region has 16 residues. In germline, CDR1 is SGHRS, CDR2 YFSETQ. This chain's CDR3 is CASSLGVTSGYNEQFF. The DNA of the CDR3 is TGCGCCAGCAGCTTGGGCGTGACTAGCGGTTACAATGAGCAGTTCTTC.

The chain links TRBV6-1 to TRBJ2-7; the D is unclear. There are 13 residues in the CDR3. Trimming took off 3 bases at V and 0 bases at J, with 6 bases between the two ends. The V gene's germline CDR1 is MNHNS and CDR2 SASEGT. CDR3 in amino acids: CASSESSSYEQYF. As DNA, the CDR3 is TGTGCCAGCAGTGAGAGCTCCTCCTACGAGCAGTACTTC.

The rearrangement uses TRBV5-1 and TRBJ1-1; a weak D match, TRBD1 (5 bases). CDR3 size: 13 residues. V dropped 5 bases and J dropped 1 base, with 9 bases sitting between them. Germline CDR1 SGHRS, CDR2 YFSETQ. This CDR3 is CASRYQGNTEAFF. The CDR3 nucleotides read TGCGCCAGCAGGTATCAGGGGAACACTGAAGCTTTCTTT.

This clone was seen once. The genes are TRBV2 and TRBJ1-1; D perhaps matches TRBD1 (6 bases). Trimming removed 6 bases from V and 5 bases from J, with 25 bases in between. Germline values: CDR1 SNHLY, CDR2 FYNNEI. The CDR3 covers 17 residues. CDR3 residues: CASRPLQGLLGNTEAFF. The CDR3, as DNA: TGTGCCAGCAGACCCCTACAGGGCCTATTAGGAAATACTGAAGCTTTCTTT. Together with reference TRBV2 and TRBJ1-1, the CDR3 gives the full variable domain: EPEVTQTPSHQVTQMGQEVILRCVPISNHLYFYWYRQILGQKVEFLVSFYNNEISEKSEIFDDQFSVERPDGSNFTLKIRSTKLEDSAMYFCASRPLQGLLGNTEAFFGQGTRLTVV.

The chain combines TRBV7-9 with TRBJ1-5; D is unresolved. Trimming pared 5 bases from V and 11 bases from J, leaving 16 bases between. This CDR3 has 13 residues. From germline, CDR1 is SEHNR and CDR2 FQNEAQ (reference sequence). This chain's CDR3 is CASSLGSDGTQHF. The DNA of the CDR3 is TGTGCCAGCAGCCTCGGGTCCGATGGAACCCAGCATTTT.

The chain carries TRBV6-6 and TRBJ2-3; 9 nucleotides agree with TRBD2. The CDR3 extends over 14 amino acids. Germline CDR1 MNHNY, CDR2 SVGAGI (reference sequence). V lost 9 bases and J lost 4; bases outside the gene matches: 8. The CDR3 spells CASWREGRADTQYF. The DNA for the CDR3 is TGTGCCAGTTGGCGGGAGGGCCGCGCAGATACGCAGTATTTT.

This clone appeared a few times. The chain has TRBV5-6 and TRBJ2-1; D might be TRBD2 (6 bases). CDR1 and CDR2 from the germline V gene are SGHDT and YYEEEE. This CDR3 comprises 14 residues. Trimming took off 9 bases at V and 0 bases at J, with 13 bases between the two ends. This CDR3 reads CATATGVSYNEQFF. In DNA form, the CDR3 reads TGTGCCACAGCGACGGGAGTCTCCTACAATGAGCAGTTCTTC.

This clone has only a few counts. This chain uses TRBV7-8 with TRBJ2-4, with 10 bases that match TRBD2. The junction had 6 bases not matched to a gene; V was cut back by 4 bases and J by 3 bases. Germline V gene sequence: CDR1 SGHVS, CDR2 FQNEAQ. CDR3 length equals 16 residues. In DNA, the CDR3 is TGTGCCAGCAGCTCTCTCCGACTAGCGGGCAAAAACATTCAGTACTTC. Its protein product is CASSSLRLAGKNIQYF.

This clone appeared once. The V and J genes are TRBV9 and TRBJ2-3; the D gene is possibly TRBD1 (6 bases). V lost 2 bases and J 0 bases, leaving 13 bases between the germline ends. The CDR3 extends over 16 amino acids. Germline assignment: CDR1 SGDLS and CDR2 YYNGEE. The CDR3 DNA is TGTGCCAGCAGCGTGTTCGGGACACCTAGCACAGATACGCAGTATTTT. Translation gives CASSVFGTPSTDTQYF.

The table lists this clone with a few counts. The chain carries TRBV28 and TRBJ2-2; the D gene is possibly TRBD1 (6 bases). Germline-derived CDR1 and CDR2 are MDHEN and SYDVKM. Trimming left V 6 bases short and J 4 bases short, with 15 bases between. This CDR3 is 15 amino acids long. CDR3 protein: CASRQTGTFTGELFF. The CDR3 nucleotides read TGTGCCAGCAGACAGACAGGTACATTCACCGGGGAGCTGTTTTTT.

This chain joins TRBV11-1 and TRBJ1-2; 7 positions match TRBD1. In germline, CDR1 is SGHAT, CDR2 FQDESV (reference sequence). The CDR3 extends over 13 amino acids. The trim removed 5 bases at V and 4 bases at J, leaving 4 bases unmatched. CDR3 region: CASSLRQGYGYTF. For the CDR3, the DNA is TGTGCCAGCAGCCTAAGACAGGGCTATGGCTACACCTTC.

The V gene is TRBV6-5, the J gene TRBJ1-1; D might be TRBD1 (6 bases). CDR1 and CDR2 from the germline V gene are MNHEY and SVGAGI. The CDR3 extends over 14 amino acids. Between the trimmed V and J ends, which lost 5 bases and 6 bases, there was a span of 16 bases. CDR3 region: CASSAGVGLAEAFF. The CDR3 coding sequence is TGTGCCAGCAGTGCAGGGGTCGGGTTGGCTGAAGCTTTCTTT.

The chain is built from TRBV18 and TRBJ1-3; D perhaps matches TRBD1 (5 bases). This CDR3 spans 15 amino acids. Per germline, CDR1 KGHSH and CDR2 LQKENI. Trimming removed 3 bases at V and 0 bases at J, with 9 bases between. The CDR3 is CASSPDQGSGNTIYF. The CDR3 DNA reads TGTGCCAGCTCACCCGACCAGGGCTCTGGAAACACCATATATTTT. The full variable domain, in which reference TRBV18 and TRBJ1-3 provide the parts outside the CDR3, is NAGVMQNPRHLVRRRGQEARLRCSPMKGHSHVYWYRQLPEEGLKFMVYLQKENIIDESGMPKERFSAEFPKEGPSILRIQQVVRGDSAAYFCASSPDQGSGNTIYFGEGSWLTVV.

The V gene is TRBV18, the J gene TRBJ1-2; TRBD1 aligns across 9 bases. This CDR3 has 16 amino acids. V shed 3 bases, J shed 3 bases, and the junction held 8 bases outside the gene matches. The germline gives CDR1 KGHSH, CDR2 LQKENI. The CDR3 is CASSPSRDRVDYGYTF. CDR3 nucleotides: TGTGCCAGCTCACCGTCCCGGGACAGGGTGGACTATGGCTACACCTTC.